This T cell receptor (beta chain) is from a study of blood T cell repertoires in COVID-19. The method was immunoSEQ multiplex PCR; TCRdb's version includes in-frame clones alone and lacks a portion of them. Among 210,000 or so clones listed, roughly 85% were seen once. A Seattle source enrolled patients during active infection and followed them longitudinally. The ends were cut back, 4 bases at V and 1 base at J, with 8 bases in the middle. The germline V gene has CDR1 SNHLY and CDR2 FYNNEI. The CDR3 spans 13 residues. The sample was peripheral blood. V is TRBV2 and J is TRBJ2-7; tentative D call: TRBD2 (5 bases). This TCR was sampled from a man aged 45 to 65 with COVID-19, enrolled during active disease. The CDR3 region is CASSVGESYEQYF. The CDR3 bases are TGTGCCAGCAGTGTCGGGGAATCCTACGAGCAGTACTTC. The full variable domain, its missing parts supplied by reference TRBV2 and TRBJ2-7, is EPEVTQTPSHQVTQMGQEVILRCVPISNHLYFYWYRQILGQKVEFLVSFYNNEISEKSEIFDDQFSVERPDGSNFTLKIRSTKLEDSAMYFCASSVGESYEQYFGPGTRLTVT.